This T cell receptor (beta chain) stems from a study of cytomegalovirus exposure and HLA in healthy donors. The study ran its PCR with 60 Vbeta and 13 Jbeta primers. Using immunoSEQ multiplex PCR, the repertoire was profiled, and TCRdb retains in-frame clones only, with some absent. Of more than 90,000 clones in the sample, about four fifths were seen once. The V segment lost 4 bases and the J segment 2 bases; nucleotides outside the gene matches: 3. The CDR3 is 14 amino acids. CDR1 is MGHDK and CDR2 is SYGVNS in the germline V gene. The sequence was collected from a young man in good health and CMV-seropositive. This chain connects TRBV25-1 to TRBJ2-5, with 8 positions matching TRBD1. The specimen was PBMCs. Here the CDR3 DNA reads TGTGCCAGCAGTGCTTGGACAGGGCAAGAGACCCAGTACTTC. Translation gives CASSAWTGQETQYF. The full variable domain, in which reference TRBV25-1 and TRBJ2-5 provide the parts outside the CDR3, is EADIYQTPRYLVIGTGKKITLECSQTMGHDKMYWYQQDPGMELHLIHYSYGVNSTEKGDLSSESTVSRIRTEHFPLTLESARPSHTSQYLCASSAWTGQETQYFGPGTRLLVL.